Following are 30 T cell receptor beta chains from one sample sequenced in a study of blood T cell repertoires in COVID-19. TCRdb's table, derived via immunoSEQ multiplex PCR, lists solely in-frame clones and lacks some. The sample includes about 270,000 clones, around 90% of them seen just once. Input material: PBMCs or T cells enriched from blood (not recorded which). These receptors were obtained from a woman aged 55-69 years in a cohort exposed to, infected with or recovered from COVID-19 (not recorded which).

This chain joins TRBV28 and TRBJ1-5; tentatively, D is TRBD1 (6 bases). The CDR3 loop spans 15 amino acids. V was cut by 3 bases and J by 9 bases, with 18 bases left in between. Germline CDR1 and CDR2: MDHEN and SYDVKM. CDR3: CASSFVGGGGGPQHF. In DNA, the CDR3 is TGTGCCAGCAGTTTCGTGGGGGGGGGCGGAGGGCCCCAGCATTTT.

V is TRBV7-2 and J is TRBJ1-1; D remains unclear. The CDR3 is 15 residues long. Per the germline V gene, CDR1 is SGHTA and CDR2 is FQGNSA. Trimming removed 0 bases at V and 2 bases at J, with 10 bases between. CDR3 DNA sequence: TGTGCCAGCAGCTTAGCGCAGGTCCTCAACACTGAAGCTTTCTTT. The encoded protein is CASSLAQVLNTEAFF.

The chain has TRBV5-4 and TRBJ1-2; 11 nucleotides line up with TRBD1. The V gene's germline CDR1 is SGHNT and CDR2 YYREEE (reference sequence). J was trimmed by 2 bases and V by 4 bases; bases with no gene match: 7. The CDR3 runs 16 residues. The CDR3 coding sequence is TGTGCCAGCAGCCTTGGGACAGGGGGGAAGAACTATGGCTACACCTTC. Translating gives CASSLGTGGKNYGYTF.

This chain links TRBV2 with TRBJ2-4; a weak D match, TRBD2 (7 bases). CDR3 length equals 15 residues. The V gene's germline CDR1 is SNHLY and CDR2 FYNNEI. Deletions cut 7 bases from V and 3 bases from J, with 16 bases between. The CDR3 spells CASTPRGAGKNIQYF. CDR3 nucleotides: TGTGCCAGCACCCCACGGGGGGCAGGCAAAAACATTCAGTACTTC.

The J gene is TRBJ2-3, the V gene TRBV2; 10 positions match TRBD2. There are 18 residues in the CDR3. The germline gives CDR1 SNHLY, CDR2 FYNNEI. Trimming cost V 4 bases and J 4 bases; bases outside gene matches: 14. The CDR3 here is CASSGTASGSPVSDTQYF. The DNA of the CDR3 is TGTGCCAGCAGTGGCACGGCTAGCGGGAGTCCGGTCTCAGATACGCAGTATTTT. The variable domain in full, completed from reference TRBV2 and TRBJ2-3, reads EPEVTQTPSHQVTQMGQEVILRCVPISNHLYFYWYRQILGQKVEFLVSFYNNEISEKSEIFDDQFSVERPDGSNFTLKIRSTKLEDSAMYFCASSGTASGSPVSDTQYFGPGTRLTVL.

The CDR3 protein is CASSSRGQIYEQYF. CDR3 DNA sequence: TGTGCCAGCAGTTCCCGGGGACAGATCTACGAGCAGTACTTC. The chain combines TRBV6-2 or TRBV6-3 with TRBJ2-7, with 7 bases that match TRBD1. The V gene end was trimmed by 4 bases and the J gene end by 3 bases; junction bases not matched to a gene: 6. Germline V gene lookup returns CDR1 MNHEY and CDR2 SVGEGT. The length of the CDR3 is 14 residues.

The V and J genes are TRBV3-1 (or the pseudogene TRBV3-2) and TRBJ2-5; perhaps TRBD1 as D (5 bases). V lost 4 bases to trimming and J lost 5 bases, with 26 bases between them. Germline V gene sequence: CDR1 LGHDT, CDR2 YNNKEL (reference sequence). This CDR3 is built from 18 residues. The CDR3: CASSPGISRGASSETQYF. In DNA form, the CDR3 reads TGTGCCAGCAGCCCAGGGATCTCGCGCGGCGCGAGTTCGGAGACCCAGTACTTC.

V is TRBV5-1 and J is TRBJ2-7; no reliable D call. V was shortened by 5 bases and J by 2 bases, with 11 bases between the two germline ends. CDR3 length equals 13 residues. Germline V gives CDR1 SGHRS, CDR2 YFSETQ. The CDR3, as DNA: TGCGCCAGCAGGGGTAGCACTGCCTACGAGCAGTACTTC. The encoded protein is CASRGSTAYEQYF.

V gene TRBV29-1 combines with J gene TRBJ2-3; TRBD2 aligns across 13 bases. Germline CDR1 is SQVTM and CDR2 is ANQGSEA. The length of the CDR3 is 17 residues. J was trimmed by 1 base and V by 5 bases; bases with no gene match: 9. The CDR3 DNA reads as TGCAGCGTTAACGGACTAGCGGGAGAAAAGGGCACAGATACGCAGTATTTT. Protein product: CSVNGLAGEKGTDTQYF.

The genes are TRBV21-1 and TRBJ2-1; the D call of TRBD2 is as the table states it, not checked on the DNA. TRBV21-1 is a documented pseudogene. CDR3 length: 18 amino acids. CDR3: CASSKRLEREGAYNEQFF. The DNA of the CDR3 is TGTGCCAGCAGCAAAAGGCTCGAGCGGGAGGGAGCCTACAATGAGCAGTTCTTC.

The V call is TRBV28, the J call TRBJ1-2; D unclear. CDR1 and CDR2 (germline): MDHEN, SYDVKM. V dropped 5 bases and J dropped 4 bases, with 14 bases sitting between them. This CDR3 is built from 14 residues. The CDR3 bases are TGTGCCAGCAGTACCGCCGGGTCTAGCTATGGCTACACCTTC. This codes for CASSTAGSSYGYTF.

As DNA, the CDR3 is TGCAGCGTAGCGGCGGGGGACGAAGATACGCAGTATTTT. It specifies CSVAAGDEDTQYF. This chain uses TRBV29-1 with TRBJ2-3; TRBD2 agrees at 7 bases. The CDR3 is 13 amino acids. The germline gives CDR1 SQVTM, CDR2 ANQGSEA. V lost 6 bases to trimming and J lost 5 bases; unmatched junction nucleotides: 8.

In DNA form, the CDR3 reads TGTGCCAGCAGTTTATCGACTAGGGGTATAGGGCAACACGTTAGGGTAGGCTCTGAAGCTTTCTTT. Protein sequence: CASSLSTRGIGQHVRVGSEAFF. This chain connects TRBV27 to TRBJ1-1; TRBD1 is a possible D gene (5 bases). The CDR3 length is 22 residues. Trimming removed 0 bases at V and 6 bases at J, with 35 bases between. The V gene's germline CDR1 is MNHEY and CDR2 SMNVEV (reference sequence).

The chain is built from TRBV19 and TRBJ1-2; no clear D. The CDR3 spans 12 residues. The V end was cut by 5 bases, the J end by 6 bases, with 10 bases between. Germline-derived CDR1 and CDR2 are LNHDA and SQIVND (reference sequence). The CDR3 loop is CASSVALNGYTF. DNA for the CDR3: TGTGCCAGTAGTGTTGCGTTGAATGGCTACACCTTC.

This rearrangement joins TRBV5-1 to TRBJ2-7, with D hard to call. Trimming took off 0 bases at V and 0 bases at J, with 7 bases between the two ends. Germline-derived CDR1 and CDR2 are SGHRS and YFSETQ. This CDR3 region has 14 residues. The CDR3 DNA follows: TGCGCCAGCAGCTTGGATTCTCCCTCCTACGAGCAGTACTTC. Protein: CASSLDSPSYEQYF.

The chain uses TRBV28 and TRBJ1-2; 9 bases agree with TRBD1. Trimming took 8 bases from V and 4 from J; bases not matched to a gene: 11. CDR1 is MDHEN and CDR2 is SYDVKM in the germline V gene. This CDR3 is built from 15 residues. CDR3 DNA: TGTGCCAGCGGCTCACCGGGACAGGGAGGCTATGGCTACACCTTC. This encodes CASGSPGQGGYGYTF.

This sequence joins TRBV7-9 and TRBJ1-2, with TRBD1 matching 9 bases. The CDR3 extends over 16 amino acids. V trimming: 4 bases; J trimming: 4 bases; junction bases outside the gene matches: 10. Germline V lookup: CDR1 SEHNR, CDR2 FQNEAQ (reference sequence). DNA of the CDR3: TGTGCCAGCAGCTCATTGACCGGGACAGGGAGCTATGGCTACACCTTC. It yields the protein CASSSLTGTGSYGYTF.

The V call is TRBV20-1, the J call TRBJ1-2; D is possibly TRBD1 (6 bases). Germline V gene lookup returns CDR1 DFQATT and CDR2 SNEGSKA (reference sequence). With 3 bases removed from V and 5 bases from J, the gap between germline ends came to 19 bases. The CDR3 totals 15 residues. The CDR3 protein is CSASSPDRFRYGYTF. The CDR3 nucleotides read TGCAGTGCTAGTTCCCCCGACAGGTTTCGTTATGGCTACACCTTC.

Points on this clone: A junction boundary mismatches the germline segment, possibly from a read error. V is TRBV7-8 and J is TRBJ2-3; 10 positions match TRBD2. CDR3 length: 14 amino acids. The V gene's germline CDR1 is SGHVS and CDR2 FQNEAQ. The CDR3 nucleotides are TGTGCCAGCAGCCTAGCGGGAGATGGCGATACGCAGTATTTT. This sequence encodes CASSLAGDGDTQYF.

This chain connects TRBV16 to TRBJ2-1; 10 bases fit TRBD2. V was pared by 0 bases and J by 7 bases, with 6 bases of the junction left unmatched. Germline lookup yields CDR1 KGHSY and CDR2 FQNENV. The CDR3 spans 16 residues. CDR3 residues: CASSQSKREGRNEQFF. DNA for the CDR3: TGTGCCAGCAGCCAATCGAAGCGGGAGGGGAGGAATGAGCAGTTCTTC.

The count of this clone is one. The chain recombines TRBV28 with TRBJ1-2; the D gene is possibly TRBD1 (5 bases). The CDR3 covers 13 residues. Per the germline V gene, CDR1 is MDHEN and CDR2 is SYDVKM. V was trimmed by 6 bases and J by 7 bases, leaving 15 bases between them. CDR3 sequence: CASSVGGSGGYTF. The DNA for the CDR3 is TGTGCCAGCAGCGTCGGGGGGTCTGGTGGCTACACCTTC.

A note on this clone: This may be a read error, as it is one base from a much larger clone. The chain has TRBV12-3 or TRBV12-4 and TRBJ2-2; D remains ambiguous. V gave up 6 bases and J gave up 5 bases, with 4 bases separating them. The CDR3 has 11 amino acids. Here the CDR3 reads CASRETGELFF. The CDR3 bases are TGTGCCAGCAGAGAGACCGGGGAGCTGTTTTTT.

A single count supports this clone. V gene TRBV2 combines with J gene TRBJ2-5; weak D call: TRBD1 (6 bases). In germline, CDR1 is SNHLY, CDR2 FYNNEI. The CDR3 extends over 14 amino acids. Trimming shortened V by 7 bases and J by 4 bases, and 16 bases separated the two germline ends. The CDR3 bases are TGTGCCAGCAAGGGGGAATCAAGGGGAGAGACCCAGTACTTC. Amino acid sequence: CASKGESRGETQYF.

The chain uses TRBV10-3 and TRBJ2-7; 8 nucleotides line up with TRBD1. V lost 6 bases and J lost 0; bases outside the gene matches: 4. This CDR3 contains 14 residues. In germline, CDR1 is ENHRY, CDR2 SYGVKD. The CDR3 region is CAIRDREASYEQYF. In DNA, the CDR3 is TGTGCCATCAGGGACAGGGAGGCCTCCTACGAGCAGTACTTC.

The rearrangement links TRBV11-2 to TRBJ2-7; 14 bases agree with TRBD2. The CDR3 loop spans 17 amino acids. After removal of 4 bases from V and 1 base from J, the junction contained 6 bases not matched to a gene. The germline CDR1 and CDR2 sequences are SGHAT and FQNNGV. CDR3 amino acids: CASSSRLAGGLSYEQYF. CDR3 DNA: TGTGCCAGCAGCTCCCGACTAGCGGGAGGGCTATCCTACGAGCAGTACTTC.

The chain couples TRBV21-1 to TRBJ2-3; the table's D call, TRBD2, has no DNA check behind it. TRBV21-1 is a pseudogene locus. The CDR3 is made up of 17 amino acids. Here the CDR3 DNA reads TGTGCCAGCAACTACCCGCGGCGGGGAGCTAGCACAGATACGCAGTATTTT. It translates to CASNYPRRGASTDTQYF.

This chain links TRBV5-6 with TRBJ2-3; the match to TRBD2 covers 10 bases. The CDR3 extends over 16 amino acids. With 4 bases clipped from V and 3 bases from J, the junction kept 8 bases outside the gene matches. The germline V gene encodes CDR1 SGHDT and CDR2 YYEEEE. This CDR3 is CASSPQPGLATDTQYF. The CDR3 nucleotides read TGTGCCAGCAGCCCTCAACCGGGACTAGCGACAGATACGCAGTATTTT.

The CDR3 is CASSLASGVSYEQYF. The DNA for the CDR3 is TGTGCCAGCAGCTTGGCTAGCGGGGTTTCCTACGAGCAGTACTTC. The J gene is TRBJ2-7, the V gene TRBV5-5, with 9 bases lining up with TRBD2. The CDR3 spans 15 residues. With V trimmed by 0 bases and J by 1 base, 2 bases remained unmatched. Germline V gene lookup returns CDR1 SGHKS and CDR2 YYEKEE (reference sequence).

The rearrangement links TRBV5-1 to TRBJ1-6, with unresolved D. Trimming stripped 0 bases from V and 8 bases from J, with 12 bases between. The CDR3 is made up of 15 amino acids. CDR1 is SGHRS, CDR2 YFSETQ, per germline. CDR3 amino acids: CASSLVTDGDSPLHF. The CDR3 DNA is TGCGCCAGCAGCTTGGTAACCGACGGAGATTCACCCCTCCACTTT.

The gene calls are TRBV9 and TRBJ1-2; D may be TRBD1 (5 bases). Deletions cut 0 bases from V and 5 bases from J, with 11 bases between. The CDR3 has 14 amino acids. Germline V CDR1 and CDR2: SGDLS, YYNGEE. CDR3 nucleotide sequence: TGTGCCAGCAGCGTAGACCTGGGGCTTTATGGCTACACCTTC. Protein sequence: CASSVDLGLYGYTF.